This TCR beta chain originates from a study of graft-versus-host responses after intestinal transplantation. Looking at the study overall: Recipients had transplants, and these were multivisceral, liver-intestinal, or isolated intestinal. General study findings and limits: Some GvH clones appeared in ileal mucosa or blood before recipient bone marrow. High graft-versus-host to host-versus-graft clonal ratios were found in allografts of patients who had graft-donor T cell macrochimerism.

Assay: immunoSEQ multiplex PCR; the TCRdb copy retains only in-frame clones and omits some. The sample consists of 90,000 to 130,000 clones, more than 90% of them appearing once. Points on this clone: Its antigen is still unknown.

This clonotype was sampled from a human donor who was the organ donor for an intestinal transplant. The material sequenced was unstimulated CD4+ T cells sorted from spleen or lymph node cells, taken before transplant.

In DNA, the CDR3 is TGTGCCAGCAGTGAAGTCGCGGGGACAGTGCCCTACGAGCAGTACTTC. The encoded protein is CASSEVAGTVPYEQYF. The chain joins TRBV2 to TRBJ2-7; maybe TRBD1 (7 bases). The V and J ends lost 1 base and 2 bases respectively, with 15 bases between them. The germline gives CDR1 SNHLY, CDR2 FYNNEI. The CDR3 totals 16 residues. Looking up the rest from reference TRBV2 and TRBJ2-7 gives the full variable domain: EPEVTQTPSHQVTQMGQEVILRCVPISNHLYFYWYRQILGQKVEFLVSFYNNEISEKSEIFDDQFSVERPDGSNFTLKIRSTKLEDSAMYFCASSEVAGTVPYEQYFGPGTRLTVT.